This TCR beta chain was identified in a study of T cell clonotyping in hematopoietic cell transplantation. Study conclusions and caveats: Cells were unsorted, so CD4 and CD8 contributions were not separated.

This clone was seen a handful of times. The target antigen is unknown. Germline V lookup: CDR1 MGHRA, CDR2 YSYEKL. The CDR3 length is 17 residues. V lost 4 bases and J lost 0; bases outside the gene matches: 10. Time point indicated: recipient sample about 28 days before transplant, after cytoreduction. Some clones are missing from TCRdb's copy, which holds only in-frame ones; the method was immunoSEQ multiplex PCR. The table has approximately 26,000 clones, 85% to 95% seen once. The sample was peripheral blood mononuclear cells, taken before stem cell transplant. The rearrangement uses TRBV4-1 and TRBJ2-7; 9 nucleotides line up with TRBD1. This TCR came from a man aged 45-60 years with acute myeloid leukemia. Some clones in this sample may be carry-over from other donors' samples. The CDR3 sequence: CASSPYQDRGVSYEQYF. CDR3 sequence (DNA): TGCGCCAGCAGCCCTTATCAAGACAGGGGGGTCTCCTACGAGCAGTACTTC.